Listed below are T cell receptor beta chains from one sample, sequenced in a study of blood T cell repertoires in COVID-19. Clones were read by immunoSEQ multiplex PCR, and TCRdb kept only the in-frame ones, dropping some. The table includes under 200,000 clones, over 65% detected once. Sample: peripheral blood. These receptors originate from a woman aged 80 or older with acute or convalescent COVID-19. The CDR3 runs from the conserved cysteine through the conserved F or W. The D gene is left open where the match is weak. Some rows have no size entry. The others give once, few or many, or a class for an expanded clone.

V: TRBV30
D: TRBD2
J: TRBJ2-3
size: few
DNA: TGTGCCTGGAAGTCCGGGACTAGGAGTGTAGATACGCAGTATTTT
CDR3: CAWKSGTRSVDTQYF

V: TRBV19
D: NA
J: TRBJ1-5
size: once
DNA: TGTGCCAGTAATTTGGACCGGAGGCGGCCCCAGCATTTT
CDR3: CASNLDRRRPQHF

V: TRBV5-4
D: TRBD2
J: TRBJ2-3
size: NA
DNA: TGTGCCAGCAGCAGTGGGACTAGCAGGTCGACAGATACGCAGTATTTT
CDR3: CASSSGTSRSTDTQYF

V: TRBV7-8
D: TRBD1
J: TRBJ1-1
size: NA
DNA: TGTGCCAGCAGTTTTGGCCCCTCGGGGACAGACACTGAAGCTTTCTTT
CDR3: CASSFGPSGTDTEAFF

V: TRBV29-1
D: NA
J: TRBJ2-1
size: NA
DNA: TGCAGCGTTACGGGACTCGGCTATGAGCAGTTCTTC
CDR3: CSVTGLGYEQFF

V: TRBV6-5
D: NA
J: TRBJ2-1
size: NA
DNA: TGTGCCAGCTCGTCTCAGGGATACAATGAGCAGTTCTTC
CDR3: CASSSQGYNEQFF

V: TRBV5-4
D: TRBD1
J: TRBJ2-3
size: NA
DNA: TGTGCCAGCAGCGACGCCTCGGGACAGGGTGATACGCAGTATTTT
CDR3: CASSDASGQGDTQYF

V: TRBV30
D: NA
J: TRBJ1-4
size: NA
DNA: TGTGCCTGGAGTAGGATTCCGGGGGAAAAACTGTTTTTT
CDR3: CAWSRIPGEKLFF

V: TRBV28
D: NA
J: TRBJ2-3
size: once
DNA: TGTGCCAGCAGTATCAGGGGAGCCGATACGCAGTATTTT
CDR3: CASSIRGADTQYF

V: TRBV3-1/TRBV3-2
D: NA
J: TRBJ2-7
size: NA
DNA: TGTGCCAGCAGCCAAGATAACAGAGGGTTCGAGCAGTACTTC
CDR3: CASSQDNRGFEQYF

V: TRBV5-1
D: NA
J: TRBJ2-3
size: NA
DNA: TGCGCCAGCAGCTTGTACCGCGGCCGGGGAACAGATACGCAGTATTTT
CDR3: CASSLYRGRGTDTQYF

V: TRBV15
D: NA
J: TRBJ1-2
size: NA
DNA: TGTGCCACCAGCAGAGACCTCTATGGCTACACCTTC
CDR3: CATSRDLYGYTF

V: TRBV19
D: TRBD2
J: TRBJ2-1
size: NA
DNA: TGTGCCAGTACGACCGGGACTAGCGGAGACAATGAGCAGTTCTTC
CDR3: CASTTGTSGDNEQFF

V: TRBV6-5
D: NA
J: TRBJ1-2
size: NA
DNA: TGTGCCAGCACAGGGTACTATGGCTACACCTTC
CDR3: CASTGYYGYTF

V: TRBV2
D: NA
J: TRBJ2-1
size: once
DNA: TGTGCCAGCACTCAGAAGACAGGAGGCAATGAGCAGTTCTTC
CDR3: CASTQKTGGNEQFF

V: TRBV7-9
D: TRBD1
J: TRBJ1-1
size: NA
DNA: TGTGCCAGCAGCTCGACAGGGGAACCTGACGCTGAAGCTTTCTTT
CDR3: CASSSTGEPDAEAFF

V: TRBV5-1
D: TRBD2
J: TRBJ2-5
size: NA
DNA: TGCGCCAGCAGCTTGGCTAGCGGGGGGTACCAAGAGACCCAGTACTTC
CDR3: CASSLASGGYQETQYF

V: TRBV6-5
D: NA
J: TRBJ2-7
size: NA
DNA: TGTGCCAGCAGCGGAACTCAGGGGAGCTCCTACGAGCAGTACTTC
CDR3: CASSGTQGSSYEQYF

V: TRBV2
D: TRBD2
J: TRBJ2-2
size: NA
DNA: TGTGCCATCCCTTCGACTAGCGGGAGGGTCGGGGAGCTGTTTTTT
CDR3: CAIPSTSGRVGELFF

V: TRBV30
D: NA
J: TRBJ1-4
size: once
DNA: TGTGCCTGGAGTGACACGGGGGCAACTAATGAAAAACTGTTTTTT
CDR3: CAWSDTGATNEKLFF

V: TRBV18
D: TRBD2
J: TRBJ2-3
size: NA
DNA: TGTGCCAGCTCACCTATACGGACTAGCGGTTACACAGATACGCAGTATTTT
CDR3: CASSPIRTSGYTDTQYF

V: TRBV5-1
D: TRBD1
J: TRBJ1-6
size: NA
DNA: TGCGCCAGCAGCTTGAGCCCAACAGGGGTTCAGTCACCCCTCCACTTT
CDR3: CASSLSPTGVQSPLHF

V: TRBV9
D: NA
J: TRBJ2-7
size: NA
DNA: TGTGCCAGCAGCGCAACGACAGGGAGGATGGTCGAGCAGTACTTC
CDR3: CASSATTGRMVEQYF

V: TRBV6-5
D: NA
J: TRBJ1-5
size: once
DNA: TGTGCCAGCAGGCAGGGGTTGGATCAGCCCCAGCATTTT
CDR3: CASRQGLDQPQHF

V: TRBV19
D: NA
J: TRBJ1-1
size: NA
DNA: TGTGCCAGTAGTATGGGGAGCGCTGAAGCTTTCTTT
CDR3: CASSMGSAEAFF

V: TRBV20-1
D: NA
J: TRBJ1-2
size: once
DNA: TGCAGTGCCGAGGACGGGGATGGCTACACCTTC
CDR3: CSAEDGDGYTF

V: TRBV6-6
D: NA
J: TRBJ1-3
size: NA
DNA: TGTGCCAGCAGGGGCGAAACCGTTGGAAACACCATATATTTT
CDR3: CASRGETVGNTIYF

V: TRBV30
D: TRBD1
J: TRBJ1-5
size: NA
DNA: TGTGCCTGGAGTGTCAATAACCGGGACAGGGGTAAGGGGCCTAGCAATCAGCCCCAGCATTTT
CDR3: CAWSVNNRDRGKGPSNQPQHF

V: TRBV28
D: TRBD1
J: TRBJ2-2
size: NA
DNA: TGTGCCACACGGACAGGGGCCAACACCGGGGAGCTGTTTTTT
CDR3: CATRTGANTGELFF

V: TRBV4-3
D: NA
J: TRBJ2-1
size: NA
DNA: TGCGCCAGCAGCCAAGAGGGAGGACCCAATGAGCAGTTCTTC
CDR3: CASSQEGGPNEQFF

V: TRBV18
D: NA
J: TRBJ2-1
size: NA
DNA: TGTGCCAGCTCACCACCGGAGGGGATGAATGAGCAGTTCTTC
CDR3: CASSPPEGMNEQFF

V: TRBV7-6
D: NA
J: TRBJ2-2
size: NA
DNA: TGTGCCAGCAGCCGAGGCAATTCCGGGGAGCTGTTTTTT
CDR3: CASSRGNSGELFF

V: TRBV11-3
D: TRBD1
J: TRBJ2-1
size: NA
DNA: TGTGCCAGCAGCCTACAGGGGAGCTCCTACAATGAGCAGTTCTTC
CDR3: CASSLQGSSYNEQFF

V: TRBV27
D: NA
J: TRBJ2-1
size: NA
DNA: TGTGCCAGCAGTTTAAACAGGCTATCAATGTCTGGGCAGTTCTTC
CDR3: CASSLNRLSMSGQFF

V: TRBV7-2
D: NA
J: TRBJ2-3
size: NA
DNA: TGTGCCAGCAGCTCCAGGGGCTATGCCACAGATACGCAGTATTTT
CDR3: CASSSRGYATDTQYF

V: TRBV28
D: NA
J: TRBJ1-6
size: NA
DNA: TGTGCCAGCAGTCCCGGGATCTATAATTCACCCCTCCACTTT
CDR3: CASSPGIYNSPLHF

V: TRBV19
D: TRBD2
J: TRBJ2-7
size: NA
DNA: TGTGCCAGTAGACGGACTAGCGGGAGGAGCTCCTACGAGCAGTACTTC
CDR3: CASRRTSGRSSYEQYF

V: TRBV7-9
D: TRBD2
J: TRBJ2-1
size: NA
DNA: TGTGCCAGCAGCCAGACGCAAACGGCAGGGACTAGCGGGAGCTATGAGCAGTTCTTC
CDR3: CASSQTQTAGTSGSYEQFF

V: TRBV12-3/TRBV12-4
D: NA
J: TRBJ2-5
size: NA
DNA: TGTGCCAGCACCGGCTCAGGAGAGACCCAGTACTTC
CDR3: CASTGSGETQYF

V: TRBV2
D: TRBD1
J: TRBJ2-5
size: NA
DNA: TGTGCCAGCAGCATACAGGGGGCGCGGAAGACCCAGTACTTC
CDR3: CASSIQGARKTQYF

V: TRBV14
D: NA
J: TRBJ2-2
size: NA
DNA: TGTGCCAGCAGCTGGGGGACTGGCCTCCACACCGGGGAGCTGTTTTTT
CDR3: CASSWGTGLHTGELFF

V: TRBV7-2
D: TRBD2
J: TRBJ2-7
size: NA
DNA: TGTGCCAGCAGCTTAAGTATTAGCGGGAGAAAGCGGCCCTACGAGCAGTACTTC
CDR3: CASSLSISGRKRPYEQYF

V: TRBV6-2/TRBV6-3
D: TRBD1
J: TRBJ2-2
size: few
DNA: TGTGCCAGCAGTTACTCTCCCGCGTCCGGGACAGGGAGAAACACCGGGGAGCTGTTTTTT
CDR3: CASSYSPASGTGRNTGELFF

V: TRBV4-2
D: TRBD2
J: TRBJ2-7
size: NA
DNA: TGTGCCAGCAGCCAAGACCCTAGCGGGATCTACGAGCAGTACTTC
CDR3: CASSQDPSGIYEQYF

V: TRBV7-8
D: NA
J: TRBJ1-3
size: NA
DNA: TGTGCCAGTGCAACAGGTGTCTCTGGAAACACCATATATTTT
CDR3: CASATGVSGNTIYF

V: TRBV19
D: NA
J: TRBJ1-5
size: NA
DNA: TGTGCCAGTAGTCCAGACAGGAATCAGCCCCAGCATTTT
CDR3: CASSPDRNQPQHF

V: TRBV29-1
D: NA
J: TRBJ2-2
size: NA
DNA: TGCAGCGTTGAGGGCAGGGTCACCGGGGAGCTGTTTTTT
CDR3: CSVEGRVTGELFF

V: TRBV6-1
D: TRBD2
J: TRBJ2-1
size: NA
DNA: TGTGCCAGCAGTGAAGTGCCTAGCGGGGGGAGGAATGAGCAGTTCTTC
CDR3: CASSEVPSGGRNEQFF

V: TRBV28
D: TRBD1
J: TRBJ1-1
size: NA
DNA: TGTGCCAGCAGTTTCGACAGGGCGAACACTGAAGCTTTCTTT
CDR3: CASSFDRANTEAFF

V: TRBV5-1
D: TRBD1
J: TRBJ1-1
size: NA
DNA: TGCGCCAGCAGGTCCGAGACAGGGGTTGGCACTGAAGCTTTCTTT
CDR3: CASRSETGVGTEAFF

V: TRBV9
D: NA
J: TRBJ2-2
size: once
DNA: TGTGCCAGCAGCGGTCCACTAGAGTCCACCGGGGAGCTGTTTTTT
CDR3: CASSGPLESTGELFF